Sequencing of this T cell receptor beta chain was carried out in a study of cytomegalovirus exposure and HLA in healthy donors. Study-wide results and caveats: A few CMV-associated chains proved CMV antigen-specific in vitro.

The PCR employed 60 Vbeta primers together with 13 Jbeta primers. The assay was immunoSEQ multiplex PCR, and TCRdb's table has in-frame clones only and misses some. The data show about 220,000 clones, about 75% seen once. About this clone itself: Its matching antigen is unknown.

The germline V gene encodes CDR1 SGHAT and CDR2 FQDESV (reference sequence). This CDR3 spans 17 amino acids. V was pared by 2 bases and J by 4 bases, with 10 bases of the junction left unmatched. V and J are TRBV11-1 and TRBJ2-5; 10 bases match TRBD1. Material: PBMCs. The receptor was isolated from a male donor in good health and CMV-seronegative. The CDR3 DNA reads as TGTGCCAGCAGCTTAAGGCCTCCGACAGGGGGCCGAGAGACCCAGTACTTC. This codes for CASSLRPPTGGRETQYF.